This is a list of T cell receptor beta chains from one sample in a study of T cell changes during pregnancy in multiple sclerosis. Produced via immunoSEQ multiplex PCR; TCRdb's table is partial and in-frame only. The data hold approximately 100,000 clones, with more than 80% observed a single time. The source material was peripheral blood, sampled in the second trimester of pregnancy. The receptors shown here come from a female donor with multiple sclerosis, enrolled in a pregnancy study. The CDR3 runs from the conserved cysteine through the conserved F or W.

j_gene	v_gene	CDR3aa
TRBJ1-6	TRBV19	CASTPDRAGSPLHF
TRBJ2-3	TRBV5-1	CASSLEGTTDGADTQYF
TRBJ1-3	TRBV7-8	CASSLAQGGGNTIYF
TRBJ2-1	TRBV5-1	CASSLSGTPSGVPMSSYNEQFF
TRBJ2-7	TRBV7-9	CASSHDRSYEQYF
TRBJ2-5	TRBV5-1	CASSLGGGGYQETQYF
TRBJ1-3	TRBV7-2	CASSLRGSSGNTIYF
TRBJ2-2	TRBV6-1	CASSEDRGPSGELFF
TRBJ2-7	TRBV2	CARGGGGEQYF
TRBJ2-2	TRBV27	CASSLWGRWSTGELFF
TRBJ2-2	TRBV9	CASSVVGGADGELFF
TRBJ2-5	TRBV7-8	CASSLARGGRETQYF
TRBJ2-5	TRBV4-1	CASSTQGNSFRETQYF
TRBJ2-1	TRBV15	CATSRDLQGGLMIHEQFF
TRBJ1-3	TRBV10-2	CASSYDTVSGNTIYF
TRBJ1-1	TRBV5-4	CASSPWDRGETEAFF
TRBJ2-2	TRBV5-1	CASSLDRLTGELFF
TRBJ2-3	TRBV5-6	CASSLGRDYRTDTQYF
TRBJ1-3	TRBV4-1	CASSPAPFGQGFGNTIYF
TRBJ2-2	TRBV5-6	CASSFPGGSTGELFF
TRBJ1-5	TRBV6-1	CASRPRGSNQPQHF
TRBJ2-7	TRBV6-6	CASSYRAGGFSEQYF
TRBJ2-7	TRBV6-4	CASSTEQGTHEQYF
TRBJ1-1	TRBV7-8	CASSLATAGTATEAFF
TRBJ1-5	TRBV9	CASSSQGASNQPQHF
TRBJ1-1	TRBV18	CASSPRQGLSPEAFF